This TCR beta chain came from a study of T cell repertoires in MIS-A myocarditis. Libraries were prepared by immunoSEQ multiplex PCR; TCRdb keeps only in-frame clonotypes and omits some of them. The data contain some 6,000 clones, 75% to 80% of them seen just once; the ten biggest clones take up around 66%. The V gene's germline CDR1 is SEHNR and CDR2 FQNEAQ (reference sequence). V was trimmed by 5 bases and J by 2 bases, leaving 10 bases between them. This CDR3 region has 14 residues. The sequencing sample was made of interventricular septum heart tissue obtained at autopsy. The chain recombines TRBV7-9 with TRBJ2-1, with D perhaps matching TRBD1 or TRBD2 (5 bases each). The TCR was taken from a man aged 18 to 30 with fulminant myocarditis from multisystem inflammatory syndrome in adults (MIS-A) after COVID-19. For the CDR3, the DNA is TGTGCCAGCAGCCGGGACGTCACCTACAATGAGCAGTTCTTC. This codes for CASSRDVTYNEQFF.